This TCR beta chain was sequenced in a study of blood T cell repertoires in COVID-19. This CDR3 contains 12 residues. Trimming stripped 3 bases from V and 7 bases from J, with 6 bases between. Germline assignment: CDR1 MNHEY and CDR2 SMNVEV (reference sequence). Assay: immunoSEQ multiplex PCR; the TCRdb copy retains only in-frame clones and omits some. The sample holds 250,000 to 350,000 clones, roughly 85% seen once. In regard to this clone: Other nucleotide sequences from this sample produce the same CDR3.

This receptor was taken from a woman aged 25 to 39 who had recovered from COVID-19. J is TRBJ2-2 and V is TRBV27, with D perhaps matching TRBD1 (5 bases). Sample: PBMCs or T cells enriched from blood (not recorded which). The CDR3 DNA sequence: TGTGCCAGCAGTTTTAGGGGCGGGGAGCTGTTTTTT. Protein: CASSFRGGELFF.